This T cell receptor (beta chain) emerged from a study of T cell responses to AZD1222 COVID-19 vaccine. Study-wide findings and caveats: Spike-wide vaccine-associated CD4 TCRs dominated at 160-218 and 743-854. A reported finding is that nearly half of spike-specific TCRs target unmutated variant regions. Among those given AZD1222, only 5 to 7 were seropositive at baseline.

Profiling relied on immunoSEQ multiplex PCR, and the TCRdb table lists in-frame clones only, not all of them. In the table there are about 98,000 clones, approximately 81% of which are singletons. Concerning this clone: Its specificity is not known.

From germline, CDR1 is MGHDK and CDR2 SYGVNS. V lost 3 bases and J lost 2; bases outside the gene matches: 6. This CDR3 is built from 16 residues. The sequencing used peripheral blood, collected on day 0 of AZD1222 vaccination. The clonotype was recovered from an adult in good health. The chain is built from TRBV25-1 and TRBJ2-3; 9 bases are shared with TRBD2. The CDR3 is CASSDWRGGVTDTQYF. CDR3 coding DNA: TGTGCCAGCAGTGATTGGCGGGGGGGCGTCACAGATACGCAGTATTTT.